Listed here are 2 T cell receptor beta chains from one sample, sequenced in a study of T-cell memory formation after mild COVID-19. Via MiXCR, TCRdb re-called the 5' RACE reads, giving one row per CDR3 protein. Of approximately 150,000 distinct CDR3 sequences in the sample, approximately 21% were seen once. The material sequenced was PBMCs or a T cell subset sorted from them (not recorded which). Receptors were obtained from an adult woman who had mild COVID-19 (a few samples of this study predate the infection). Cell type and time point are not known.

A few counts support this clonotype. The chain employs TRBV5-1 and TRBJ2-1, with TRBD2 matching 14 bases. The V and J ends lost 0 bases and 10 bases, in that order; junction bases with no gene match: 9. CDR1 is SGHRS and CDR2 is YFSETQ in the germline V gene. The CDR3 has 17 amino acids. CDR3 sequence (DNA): TGCGCCAGCAGCTTGGTGTCGACTAGCGGGGGGGCCTACGAGCAGTTCTTC. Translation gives CASSLVSTSGGAYEQFF.

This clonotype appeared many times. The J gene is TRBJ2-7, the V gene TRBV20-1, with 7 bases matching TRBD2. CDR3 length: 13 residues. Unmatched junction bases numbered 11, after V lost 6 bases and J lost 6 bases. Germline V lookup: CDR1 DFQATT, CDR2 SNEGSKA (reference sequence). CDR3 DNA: TGCAGTGCAAACGGACTAGAATGGGGCGAGCAGTACTTC. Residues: CSANGLEWGEQYF.